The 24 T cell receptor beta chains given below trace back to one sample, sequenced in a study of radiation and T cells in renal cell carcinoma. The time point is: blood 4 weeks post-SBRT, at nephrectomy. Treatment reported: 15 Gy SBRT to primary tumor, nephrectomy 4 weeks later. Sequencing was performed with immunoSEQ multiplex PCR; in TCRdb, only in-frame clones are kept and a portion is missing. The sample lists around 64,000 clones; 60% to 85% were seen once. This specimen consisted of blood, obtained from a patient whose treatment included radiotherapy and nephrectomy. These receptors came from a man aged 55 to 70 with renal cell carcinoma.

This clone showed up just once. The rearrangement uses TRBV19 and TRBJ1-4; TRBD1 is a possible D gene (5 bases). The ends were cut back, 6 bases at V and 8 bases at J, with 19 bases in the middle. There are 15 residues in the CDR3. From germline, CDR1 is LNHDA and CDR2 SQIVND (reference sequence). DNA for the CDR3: TGTGCCAGTAGGAGGACGGGGACTTCGGGGGAAAAACTGTTTTTT. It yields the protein CASRRTGTSGEKLFF. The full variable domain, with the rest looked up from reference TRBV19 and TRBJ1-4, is DGGITQSPKYLFRKEGQNVTLSCEQNLNHDAMYWYRQDPGQGLRLIYYSQIVNDFQKGDIAEGYSVSREKKESFPLTVTSAQKNPTAFYLCASRRTGTSGEKLFFGSGTQLSVL.

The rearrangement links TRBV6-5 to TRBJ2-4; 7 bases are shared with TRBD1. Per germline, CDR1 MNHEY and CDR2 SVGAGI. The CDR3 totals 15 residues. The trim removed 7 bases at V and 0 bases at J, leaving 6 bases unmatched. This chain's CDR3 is CASKVEGAAKNIQYF. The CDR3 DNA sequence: TGTGCCAGCAAGGTAGAGGGGGCAGCCAAAAACATTCAGTACTTC.

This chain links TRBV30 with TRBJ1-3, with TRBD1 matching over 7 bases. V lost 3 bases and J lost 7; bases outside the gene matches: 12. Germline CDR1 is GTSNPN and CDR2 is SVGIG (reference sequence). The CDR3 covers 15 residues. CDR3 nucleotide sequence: TGTGCCTGGAGCGCTGCCGGGACAGTGGGCAACACCATATATTTT. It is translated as CAWSAAGTVGNTIYF.

The CDR3 loop reads CASSSGYLYEQYF. In DNA form, the CDR3 reads TGTGCCAGCAGCTCGGGATACCTCTACGAGCAGTACTTC. This chain connects TRBV7-9 to TRBJ2-7, with D possibly being TRBD2 (5 bases). CDR3 length equals 13 residues. Per germline, CDR1 SEHNR and CDR2 FQNEAQ (reference sequence). Trimming cost V 4 bases and J 3 bases, with 10 bases left between them.

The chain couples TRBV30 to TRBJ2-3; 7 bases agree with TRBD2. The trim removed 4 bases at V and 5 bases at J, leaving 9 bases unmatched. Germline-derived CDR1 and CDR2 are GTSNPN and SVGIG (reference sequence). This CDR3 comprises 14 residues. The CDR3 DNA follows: TGTGCCTGGACCGCAGCGGGGATTTTAGATACGCAGTATTTT. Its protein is CAWTAAGILDTQYF.

As DNA, the CDR3 is TGTGCCTGGTCCTATGACTCGACCTATGGAGAGACCCAGTACTTC. It is translated as CAWSYDSTYGETQYF. The gene calls are TRBV30 and TRBJ2-5; no firm D call. This CDR3 contains 15 residues. V gave up 5 bases and J gave up 4 bases, with 20 bases separating them. CDR1 is GTSNPN, CDR2 SVGIG, per germline (reference sequence). The full variable domain, with the rest looked up from reference TRBV30 and TRBJ2-5, is SQTIHQWPATLVQPVGSPLSLECTVEGTSNPNLYWYRQAAGRGLQLLFYSVGIGQISSEVPQNLSASRPQDRQFILSSKKLLLSDSGFYLCAWSYDSTYGETQYFGPGTRLLVL.

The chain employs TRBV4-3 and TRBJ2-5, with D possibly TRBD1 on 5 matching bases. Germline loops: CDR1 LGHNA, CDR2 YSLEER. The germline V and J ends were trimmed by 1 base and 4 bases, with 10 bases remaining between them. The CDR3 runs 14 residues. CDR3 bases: TGCGCCAGCAGCCAAGGGTCAGGGTTAGAGACCCAGTACTTC. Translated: CASSQGSGLETQYF.

The CDR3 here is CASSLREPAYEQYF. Written as DNA, the CDR3 is TGCGCCAGCAGCCTAAGGGAGCCCGCCTACGAGCAGTACTTC. V is TRBV5-1 and J is TRBJ2-7, with D tentatively TRBD2 (5 bases). CDR3 length: 14 residues. V was pared by 4 bases and J by 2 bases, with 13 bases between. Germline-derived CDR1 and CDR2 are SGHRS and YFSETQ.

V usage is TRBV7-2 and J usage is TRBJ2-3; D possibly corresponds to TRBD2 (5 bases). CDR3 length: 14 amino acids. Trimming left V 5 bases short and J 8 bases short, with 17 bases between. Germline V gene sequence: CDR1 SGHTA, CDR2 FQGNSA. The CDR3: CASSRLSGEGTQYF. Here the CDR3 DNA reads TGTGCCAGCAGCCGCCTTTCCGGAGAGGGTACGCAGTATTTT.

The CDR3 DNA follows: TGTGCCAGCAGTGAAGAAACAGGGGGCTTCTATGGCTACACCTTC. This sequence encodes CASSEETGGFYGYTF. This chain connects TRBV6-1 to TRBJ1-2, with 9 bases fitting TRBD1. CDR1 and CDR2 from the germline V gene are MNHNS and SASEGT. The CDR3 is 15 amino acids. V trimming: 1 base; J trimming: 4 bases; junction bases outside the gene matches: 4.

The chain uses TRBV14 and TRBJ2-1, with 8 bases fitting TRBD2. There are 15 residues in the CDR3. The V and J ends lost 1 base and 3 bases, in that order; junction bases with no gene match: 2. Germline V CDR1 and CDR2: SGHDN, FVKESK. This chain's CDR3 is CASSQGLAGYNEQFF. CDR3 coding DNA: TGTGCCAGCAGCCAAGGTCTAGCGGGCTACAATGAGCAGTTCTTC. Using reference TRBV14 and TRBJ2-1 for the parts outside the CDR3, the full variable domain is EAGVTQFPSHSVIEKGQTVTLRCDPISGHDNLYWYRRVMGKEIKFLLHFVKESKQDESGMPNNRFLAERTGGTYSTLKVQPAELEDSGVYFCASSQGLAGYNEQFFGPGTRLTVL.

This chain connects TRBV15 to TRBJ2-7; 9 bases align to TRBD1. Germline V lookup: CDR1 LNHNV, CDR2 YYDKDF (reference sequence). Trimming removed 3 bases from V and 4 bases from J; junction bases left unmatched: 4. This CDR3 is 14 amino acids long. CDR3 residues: CATSRDRGGYEQYV. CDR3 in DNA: TGTGCCACCAGCAGGGACAGGGGCGGTTACGAGCAGTACGTC.

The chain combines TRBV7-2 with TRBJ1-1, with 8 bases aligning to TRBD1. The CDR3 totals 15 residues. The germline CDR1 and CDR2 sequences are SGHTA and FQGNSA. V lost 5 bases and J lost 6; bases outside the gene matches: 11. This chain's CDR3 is CASSPRRGQAAEAFF. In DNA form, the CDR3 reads TGTGCCAGCAGCCCGCGCAGGGGGCAGGCGGCTGAAGCTTTCTTT.

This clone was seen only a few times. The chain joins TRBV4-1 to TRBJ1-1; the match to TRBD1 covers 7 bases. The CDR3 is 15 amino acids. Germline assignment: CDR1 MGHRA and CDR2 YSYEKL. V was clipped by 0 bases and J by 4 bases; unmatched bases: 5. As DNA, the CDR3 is TGCGCCAGCAGCCAAGATACAGGGGCAGGCACTGAAGCTTTCTTT. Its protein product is CASSQDTGAGTEAFF.

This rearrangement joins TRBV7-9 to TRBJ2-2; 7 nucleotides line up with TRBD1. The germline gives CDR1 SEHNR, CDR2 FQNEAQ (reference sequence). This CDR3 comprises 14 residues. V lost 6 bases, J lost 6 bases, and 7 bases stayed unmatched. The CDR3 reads CASSWDSPAGELFF. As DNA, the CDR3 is TGTGCCAGCAGTTGGGACAGCCCCGCCGGGGAGCTGTTTTTT.

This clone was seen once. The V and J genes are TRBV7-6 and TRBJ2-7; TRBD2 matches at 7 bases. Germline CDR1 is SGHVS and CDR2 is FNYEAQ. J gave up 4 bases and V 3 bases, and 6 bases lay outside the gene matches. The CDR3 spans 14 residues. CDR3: CASSLGGIGYEQYF. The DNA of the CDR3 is TGTGCCAGCAGCTTGGGAGGGATCGGGTACGAGCAGTACTTC.

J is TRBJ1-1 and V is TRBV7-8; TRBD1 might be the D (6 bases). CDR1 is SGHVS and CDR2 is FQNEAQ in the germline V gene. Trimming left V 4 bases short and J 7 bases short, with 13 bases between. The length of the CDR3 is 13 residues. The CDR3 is CASSWVGAREAFF. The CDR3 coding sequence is TGTGCCAGCAGCTGGGTGGGGGCCCGTGAAGCTTTCTTT.

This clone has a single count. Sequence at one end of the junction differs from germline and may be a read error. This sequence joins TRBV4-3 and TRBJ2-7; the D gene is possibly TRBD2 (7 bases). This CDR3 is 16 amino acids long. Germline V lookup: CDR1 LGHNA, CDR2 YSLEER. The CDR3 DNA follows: TGCGCCAGCAGCCAAGGATCCGGGGGGCGCACCTACGAGCGGTACTTC. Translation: CASSQGSGGRTYERYF.

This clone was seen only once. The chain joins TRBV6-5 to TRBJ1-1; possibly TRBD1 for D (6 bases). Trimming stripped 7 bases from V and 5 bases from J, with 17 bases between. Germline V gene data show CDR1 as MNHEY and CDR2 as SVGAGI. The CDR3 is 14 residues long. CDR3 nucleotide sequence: TGTGCCAGCACCTCAACAGGGTTAGGAACTGAAGCTTTCTTT. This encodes CASTSTGLGTEAFF.

Here the CDR3 reads CASSPRQRNQETQYF. CDR3 coding DNA: TGTGCCAGCAGCCCCCGGCAGAGGAACCAAGAGACCCAGTACTTC. The gene calls are TRBV5-8 and TRBJ2-5; no clear D. The CDR3 contains 15 residues. Germline lookup yields CDR1 SGHTS and CDR2 YDEGEE. V lost 4 bases and J lost 0, with 13 bases in between.

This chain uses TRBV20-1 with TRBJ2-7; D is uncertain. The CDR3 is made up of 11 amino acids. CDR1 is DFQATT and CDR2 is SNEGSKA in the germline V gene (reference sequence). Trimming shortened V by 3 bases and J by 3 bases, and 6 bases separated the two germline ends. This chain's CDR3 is CSASSVYEQYF. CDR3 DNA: TGCAGTGCTAGTTCAGTCTACGAGCAGTACTTC.

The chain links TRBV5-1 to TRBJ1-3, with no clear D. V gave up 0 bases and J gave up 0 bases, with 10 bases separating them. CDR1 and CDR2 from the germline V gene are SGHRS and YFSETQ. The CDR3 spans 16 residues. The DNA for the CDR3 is TGCGCCAGCAGCTTGGGAGGGCCCAGCTCTGGAAACACCATATATTTT. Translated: CASSLGGPSSGNTIYF.

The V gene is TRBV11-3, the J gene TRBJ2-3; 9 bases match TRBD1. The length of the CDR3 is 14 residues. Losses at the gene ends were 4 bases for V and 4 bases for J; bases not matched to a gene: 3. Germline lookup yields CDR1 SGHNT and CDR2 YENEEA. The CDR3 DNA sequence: TGTGCCAGCAGCTATGGACAGGGGTCAGATACGCAGTATTTT. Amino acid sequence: CASSYGQGSDTQYF.

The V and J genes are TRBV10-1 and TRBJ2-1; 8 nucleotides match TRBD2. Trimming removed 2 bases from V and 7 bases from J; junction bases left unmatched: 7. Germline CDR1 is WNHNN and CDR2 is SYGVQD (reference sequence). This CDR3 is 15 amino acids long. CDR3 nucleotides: TGCGCCAGCAGTGAGATTAGCGGGATTACGAATGAGCAGTTCTTC. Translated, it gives CASSEISGITNEQFF.